This passage covers 25 T cell receptor beta chains from one sample sequenced in a study of shared clonotypes between healthy human individuals. Terminally differentiated effector memory CD45RA+ cells were excluded by CCR7 positive selection of CD45RO-negative cells. Libraries were prepared by immunoSEQ multiplex PCR; TCRdb keeps only in-frame clonotypes and omits some of them. Of approximately 2,000,000 clones listed, 93% are singletons. Sequenced: naive CD8+ T cells from PBMCs. These TCRs come from a man aged 18 to 29 in good health. Some clones in this sample may be carry-over from other donors' samples.

V gene TRBV27 combines with J gene TRBJ2-7; 15 nucleotides line up with TRBD2. The CDR3 sequence is 15 residues long. V was pared by 5 bases and J by 5 bases, with 4 bases of the junction left unmatched. Germline-derived CDR1 and CDR2 are MNHEY and SMNVEV (reference sequence). The CDR3 region has the DNA TGTGCCAGCAGTGTTGGGACTAGCGGGAGGCACGAGCAGTACTTC. Its translation is CASSVGTSGRHEQYF.

The genes are TRBV7-9 and TRBJ1-2; the D gene is possibly TRBD1 (5 bases). V lost 1 base and J 12 bases, leaving 9 bases between the germline ends. The CDR3 is 11 amino acids. Germline-derived CDR1 and CDR2 are SEHNR and FQNEAQ (reference sequence). DNA of the CDR3: TGTGCCAGCAGCTTAGACGGAGGGGACACCTTC. Amino acid sequence: CASSLDGGDTF.

The chain is built from TRBV28 and TRBJ1-5, with no clear D. The CDR3 extends over 17 amino acids. Trimming cost V 6 bases and J 0 bases, with 18 bases left between them. Germline V gene data show CDR1 as MDHEN and CDR2 as SYDVKM. DNA for the CDR3: TGTGCCAGCAGGGCCCCCCGGGCAGTTTATAGCAATCAGCCCCAGCATTTT. It encodes CASRAPRAVYSNQPQHF. Complete variable domain (other parts from reference TRBV28 and TRBJ1-5): DVKVTQSSRYLVKRTGEKVFLECVQDMDHENMFWYRQDPGLGLRLIYFSYDVKMKEKGDIPEGYSVSREKKERFSLILESASTNQTSMYLCASRAPRAVYSNQPQHFGDGTRLSIL.

As concerns this clone: Other DNA sequences of this sample code for an identical CDR3. The rearrangement uses TRBV27 and TRBJ1-1, with D possibly matching TRBD1 (5 bases). Deletions cut 3 bases from V and 1 base from J, with 9 bases between. CDR3 length: 14 amino acids. Germline assignment: CDR1 MNHEY and CDR2 SMNVEV (reference sequence). CDR3 DNA: TGTGCCAGCAGTTTCCGGGGCACGAACACTGAAGCTTTCTTT. Protein: CASSFRGTNTEAFF.

A word on this clone: The same CDR3 arises from other DNA sequences in this sample as well. The rearrangement links TRBV7-9 to TRBJ2-3, with D tentatively TRBD2 (5 bases). Per the germline V gene, CDR1 is SEHNR and CDR2 is FQNEAQ (reference sequence). This CDR3 region has 13 residues. Trimming removed 6 bases from V and 2 bases from J, with 9 bases in between. As DNA, the CDR3 is TGTGCCAGCAGGTCGGGAAACACAGATACGCAGTATTTT. Translating it yields CASRSGNTDTQYF.

The chain recombines TRBV11-2 with TRBJ2-1, with TRBD2 identical over 7 bases. V shed 5 bases and J 5 bases; nucleotides not matched to a gene: 9. This CDR3 spans 15 amino acids. Looked up from germline, CDR1 is SGHAT and CDR2 is FQNNGV. CDR3 residues: CASSPQASGDNEQFF. The CDR3 coding sequence is TGTGCCAGCAGCCCGCAGGCGAGCGGGGACAATGAGCAGTTCTTC.

This clone came up once. The CDR3, as DNA: TGTGCCACCAGCAGAGGAAGGGAACCCTACAATGAGCAGTTCTTC. Translated, it gives CATSRGREPYNEQFF. This chain links TRBV15 with TRBJ2-1, with no clear D. Germline V gene lookup returns CDR1 LNHNV and CDR2 YYDKDF (reference sequence). CDR3 length: 15 amino acids. The V gene lost 1 base and the J gene lost 2 bases, with 9 bases spanning the gap.

This clone was observed once. The genes are TRBV7-9 and TRBJ1-4, with D unresolved. The CDR3 is 16 residues long. V was cut by 1 base and J by 5 bases, with 14 bases left in between. The germline CDR1 and CDR2 sequences are SEHNR and FQNEAQ (reference sequence). CDR3 region: CASSLDPLWVNEKLFF. The DNA for the CDR3 is TGTGCCAGCAGCTTAGATCCCCTATGGGTCAATGAAAAACTGTTTTTT.

The chain joins TRBV2 to TRBJ1-2; 9 bases match TRBD1. V lost 4 bases, J lost 6 bases, and 9 bases stayed unmatched. The CDR3 extends over 15 amino acids. Per the germline V gene, CDR1 is SNHLY and CDR2 is FYNNEI. The CDR3 sequence: CASSGPGQGWNGYTF. CDR3 DNA sequence: TGTGCCAGCAGTGGCCCCGGACAGGGGTGGAATGGCTACACCTTC.

Turning to this clone: This same CDR3 is encoded by further DNA sequences in the sample. This chain links TRBV7-9 with TRBJ2-2; D gene uncertain. CDR1 SEHNR and CDR2 FQNEAQ come from the germline V gene (reference sequence). V lost 0 bases and J 2 bases, leaving 4 bases between the germline ends. The CDR3 length is 14 residues. The CDR3 sequence is CASSLATNTGELFF. The CDR3 nucleotides are TGTGCCAGCAGCTTAGCCACAAACACCGGGGAGCTGTTTTTT.

The chain is built from TRBV30 and TRBJ1-1; D gene ambiguous. Trimming pared 8 bases from V and 3 bases from J, leaving 13 bases between. CDR1 is GTSNPN, CDR2 SVGIG, per germline (reference sequence). The CDR3 extends over 12 amino acids. The CDR3 region has the DNA TGTGCCGGAGGAGATAGGTACACTGAAGCTTTCTTT. Its protein is CAGGDRYTEAFF. Supplemented by reference TRBV30 and TRBJ1-1, the full variable domain reads SQTIHQWPATLVQPVGSPLSLECTVEGTSNPNLYWYRQAAGRGLQLLFYSVGIGQISSEVPQNLSASRPQDRQFILSSKKLLLSDSGFYLCAGGDRYTEAFFGQGTRLTVV.

This chain uses TRBV7-8 with TRBJ2-3; 7 nucleotides match TRBD1. The CDR3 consists of 15 residues. V dropped 5 bases and J dropped 5; count of bases not matched to a gene: 10. The germline CDR1 and CDR2 sequences are SGHVS and FQNEAQ. This CDR3 reads CASSLLDRLGDTQYF. The DNA of the CDR3 is TGTGCCAGCAGCCTCCTGGACAGGTTGGGAGATACGCAGTATTTT.

The J gene is TRBJ2-1, the V gene TRBV5-4; TRBD1 or TRBD2 may be the D gene (5 bases each). CDR3 length: 16 amino acids. Germline V gene data show CDR1 as SGHNT and CDR2 as YYREEE (reference sequence). Between the trimmed V and J ends, which lost 4 bases and 4 bases, there was a span of 18 bases. CDR3 loop: CASSGAQEGRYNEQFF. In DNA form, the CDR3 reads TGTGCCAGCAGCGGGGCCCAAGAGGGGCGGTACAATGAGCAGTTCTTC.

This sequence joins TRBV27 and TRBJ1-1; tentatively, D is TRBD1 (5 bases). The germline V and J ends were trimmed by 7 bases and 7 bases, with 16 bases remaining between them. Germline V gives CDR1 MNHEY, CDR2 SMNVEV (reference sequence). The length of the CDR3 is 13 residues. The CDR3 DNA follows: TGTGCCAGCAAGCAGGGTTTGGGGATTGAAGCTTTCTTT. Protein product: CASKQGLGIEAFF.

On this clone itself: This CDR3 is also generated by other DNA sequences in the sample. V gene TRBV29-1 combines with J gene TRBJ2-7; no definite D call. Trimming removed 4 bases from V and 0 bases from J, with 10 bases in between. Germline-derived CDR1 and CDR2 are SQVTM and ANQGSEA. The CDR3 length is 13 residues. The chain's CDR3 is CSVGVGSSYEQYF. The CDR3 DNA sequence: TGCAGCGTTGGGGTGGGATCCTCCTACGAGCAGTACTTC.

The chain joins TRBV7-9 to TRBJ2-7; TRBD1 aligns across 7 bases. V lost 4 bases, J lost 1 base, and 4 bases stayed unmatched. The CDR3 extends over 14 amino acids. Germline V gives CDR1 SEHNR, CDR2 FQNEAQ (reference sequence). The CDR3 bases are TGTGCCAGCAGCTGGACAGGTCCATCCTACGAGCAGTACTTC. This encodes CASSWTGPSYEQYF. Using reference TRBV7-9 and TRBJ2-7 for the parts outside the CDR3, the full variable domain is DTGVSQNPRHKITKRGQNVTFRCDPISEHNRLYWYRQTLGQGPEFLTYFQNEAQLEKSRLLSDRFSAERPKGSFSTLEIQRTEQGDSAMYLCASSWTGPSYEQYFGPGTRLTVT.

This chain connects TRBV11-2 to TRBJ2-1, with a possible D match to TRBD2 (6 bases). CDR3 size: 15 residues. From germline, CDR1 is SGHAT and CDR2 FQNNGV. Trimming took off 1 base at V and 7 bases at J, with 14 bases between the two ends. CDR3 sequence: CASSLVLGTPNEQFF. CDR3 bases: TGTGCCAGCAGCTTAGTCCTCGGGACTCCTAATGAGCAGTTCTTC.

The chain carries TRBV27 and TRBJ2-7; D is unresolved. The CDR3 length is 11 residues. Germline loops: CDR1 MNHEY, CDR2 SMNVEV (reference sequence). With 6 bases removed from V and 6 bases from J, the gap between germline ends came to 9 bases. CDR3 loop: CASSTGPEQYF. CDR3 in DNA: TGTGCCAGCAGCACCGGCCCCGAGCAGTACTTC.

This chain links TRBV5-5 with TRBJ2-7; D is possibly TRBD2 (7 bases). Germline CDR1 is SGHKS and CDR2 is YYEKEE (reference sequence). V dropped 4 bases and J dropped 4 bases, with 18 bases sitting between them. The CDR3 is 15 residues long. The CDR3 loop reads CASSPEGGLWYEQYF. CDR3 nucleotide sequence: TGTGCCAGCAGCCCGGAGGGGGGGCTCTGGTACGAGCAGTACTTC.

The chain links TRBV30 to TRBJ1-2; no clear D. Germline CDR1 reads GTSNPN; CDR2 reads SVGIG (reference sequence). This CDR3 comprises 15 residues. The V end was cut by 8 bases, the J end by 8 bases, with 27 bases between. CDR3 sequence: CAGIAVGSGRAGYTF. The CDR3 coding sequence is TGTGCCGGGATCGCCGTTGGGTCTGGGAGGGCCGGCTACACCTTC.

This clone has just a few counts. The sample holds other DNA sequences that translate to the same CDR3. The chain carries TRBV2 and TRBJ2-5, with 10 bases that match TRBD2. Germline V gene sequence: CDR1 SNHLY, CDR2 FYNNEI. V dropped 2 bases and J dropped 3; count of bases not matched to a gene: 0. This CDR3 region has 14 residues. This CDR3 is CASSELAGEETQYF. CDR3 DNA: TGTGCCAGCAGTGAACTAGCGGGGGAAGAGACCCAGTACTTC. Combining the CDR3 with reference TRBV2 and TRBJ2-5 gives the whole variable domain EPEVTQTPSHQVTQMGQEVILRCVPISNHLYFYWYRQILGQKVEFLVSFYNNEISEKSEIFDDQFSVERPDGSNFTLKIRSTKLEDSAMYFCASSELAGEETQYFGPGTRLLVL.

The chain combines TRBV7-5 with TRBJ2-4; TRBD2, as called in the table, went unchecked against the DNA. TRBV7-5 is deemed a pseudogene. The CDR3 extends over 16 amino acids. The CDR3 sequence: CVRSFGLAGPKNIQYF. CDR3 DNA sequence: TGTGTCAGAAGCTTTGGACTAGCGGGGCCAAAAAACATTCAGTACTTC.

This chain connects TRBV21-1 to TRBJ2-1; no DNA check was done on the table's D call, TRBD2. TRBV21-1 is recorded as a pseudogene. The CDR3 totals 11 residues. CDR3 DNA sequence: TGTGCCAGCAGCTGTTTAAATGAGCAGTTCTTC. Its translation is CASSCLNEQFF.

This clone came up a few times. The rearrangement links TRBV11-2 to TRBJ1-1, with 7 bases fitting TRBD1. The CDR3 sequence is 15 residues long. Germline V lookup: CDR1 SGHAT, CDR2 FQNNGV. V was clipped by 5 bases and J by 4 bases; unmatched bases: 10. The CDR3 nucleotides read TGTGCCAGCAGCACGACAGGGCTCAAGGGCACTGAAGCTTTCTTT. It is translated as CASSTTGLKGTEAFF.

This chain joins TRBV27 and TRBJ2-7; TRBD1 matches 9 bases. The CDR3 covers 14 residues. V was clipped by 8 bases and J by 4 bases; unmatched bases: 9. Germline lookup yields CDR1 MNHEY and CDR2 SMNVEV (reference sequence). The CDR3 bases are TGTGCCAGCGGAGACGGGACAGGGTATTACGAGCAGTACTTC. Protein product: CASGDGTGYYEQYF.